The 18 T cell receptor beta chains presented below share a single source sample, sequenced in a study of beta chain features in type 1 diabetes. Antigen specificity for these receptors is unknown. cDNA synthesis used the whole RNA isolate, giving expressed TCRB sequences. Repertoires were generated with immunoSEQ multiplex PCR, while TCRdb's copy carries only in-frame clones and drops some. The data contain 200,000 to 300,000 clones, around 21% of them singletons. Regarding the study as a whole: Shortening that was moderate but significant affected the TCRB CDR3s of Type 1 diabetes patients in all four CD4+ subsets.

The sequenced material came from naive CD4+ T cells from blood. The receptors stem from a woman in her thirties or forties with type 1 diabetes.

This chain connects TRBV7-3 to TRBJ2-3, with 10 bases identical to TRBD2. The CDR3 extends over 18 amino acids. The germline V gene encodes CDR1 SGHTA and CDR2 FQGTGA. J lost 2 bases, V lost 5 bases, and 13 bases had no gene match. This CDR3 is CASSLLHGTSVDTDTQYF. The CDR3 DNA is TGTGCCAGCAGCCTCCTTCACGGGACTAGCGTCGACACAGATACGCAGTATTTT.

The table lists this clone with a few counts. The gene calls are TRBV5-4 and TRBJ1-2, with a weak D call TRBD1 (6 bases). Germline lookup yields CDR1 SGHNT and CDR2 YYREEE (reference sequence). This CDR3 spans 14 amino acids. The V gene lost 4 bases and the J gene lost 1 base, with 11 bases spanning the gap. DNA for the CDR3: TGTGCCAGCAGCCGGGACACCCTTAACTATGGCTACACCTTC. The encoded protein is CASSRDTLNYGYTF.

This clone was seen only a few times. The J gene is TRBJ1-1, the V gene TRBV29-1, with D unresolved. Germline loops: CDR1 SQVTM, CDR2 ANQGSEA. Trimming left V 1 base short and J 4 bases short, with 16 bases between. The CDR3 runs 15 residues. DNA of the CDR3: TGCAGCGTTGAAGGTTCTGTGACAATTGGCACTGAAGCTTTCTTT. Translating gives CSVEGSVTIGTEAFF. Full variable domain (missing parts from reference TRBV29-1 and TRBJ1-1): SAVISQKPSRDICQRGTSLTIQCQVDSQVTMMFWYRQQPGQSLTLIATANQGSEATYESGFVIDKFPISRPNLTFSTLTVSNMSPEDSSIYLCSVEGSVTIGTEAFFGQGTRLTVV.

This clone has a handful of counts. This sequence joins TRBV25-1 and TRBJ1-6; D uncertain. This CDR3 has 14 residues. The V gene's germline CDR1 is MGHDK and CDR2 SYGVNS. Trimming stripped 5 bases from V and 7 bases from J, with 12 bases between. CDR3 region: CASSRRVPNSPLHF. The DNA for the CDR3 is TGTGCCAGCAGTCGCCGGGTACCGAATTCACCCCTCCACTTT.

The chain combines TRBV5-1 with TRBJ2-1, with 11 bases aligning to TRBD1. Germline trimming cut 3 bases from V and 7 bases from J; bases unmatched to any gene: 6. Germline loops: CDR1 SGHRS, CDR2 YFSETQ. The CDR3 loop spans 15 amino acids. The CDR3 nucleotides are TGCGCCAGCAGCTCCGGACAGGGGGCCCCTAATGAGCAGTTCTTC. Amino acids: CASSSGQGAPNEQFF.

Here the CDR3 reads CASSWTSGGPDTQYF. The CDR3, as DNA: TGTGCCAGCAGTTGGACTAGCGGGGGCCCAGATACGCAGTATTTT. The gene calls are TRBV2 and TRBJ2-3, with 13 bases that match TRBD2. Unmatched junction bases numbered 3, after V lost 5 bases and J lost 4 bases. The germline CDR1 and CDR2 sequences are SNHLY and FYNNEI. The length of the CDR3 is 15 residues.

Only a few counts were recorded for this clone. This sequence joins TRBV4-1 and TRBJ2-7; 10 bases align to TRBD1. This CDR3 is 17 amino acids long. Trimming removed 0 bases from V and 2 bases from J; junction bases left unmatched: 7. CDR1 is MGHRA, CDR2 YSYEKL, per germline. The CDR3 region has the DNA TGCGCCAGCAGCCAAGACCGCTCCGGGACAGGGGCCTACGAGCAGTACTTC. Residues: CASSQDRSGTGAYEQYF.

This clone was seen a handful of times. The CDR3 region is CATSRELAGGTGELFF. The DNA for the CDR3 is TGTGCCACCAGCAGAGAACTAGCGGGAGGCACCGGGGAGCTGTTTTTT. V and J are TRBV15 and TRBJ2-2; 12 nucleotides agree with TRBD2. Trimming took 0 bases from V and 4 from J; bases not matched to a gene: 0. Germline loops: CDR1 LNHNV, CDR2 YYDKDF (reference sequence). The CDR3 is made up of 16 amino acids.

The rearrangement joins TRBV27 to TRBJ1-3; D gene ambiguous. Germline V gene lookup returns CDR1 MNHEY and CDR2 SMNVEV (reference sequence). The CDR3 sequence is 14 residues long. Trimming took 6 bases from V and 0 from J, leaving 9 bases between them. The CDR3 DNA follows: TGTGCCAGCAGGTCGGTTACCTCTGGAAACACCATATATTTT. It codes for CASRSVTSGNTIYF.

The chain is built from TRBV2 and TRBJ2-1; D remains unclear. V was pared by 2 bases and J by 8 bases, with 10 bases between. This CDR3 spans 13 amino acids. In germline, CDR1 is SNHLY, CDR2 FYNNEI. The CDR3 DNA sequence: TGTGCCAGCAGTGAAAGCGCCTGGGATGAGCAGTTCTTC. It is translated as CASSESAWDEQFF.

The chain is built from TRBV6-6 and TRBJ1-1; 7 bases map to TRBD1. This CDR3 contains 13 residues. Germline CDR1 MNHNY, CDR2 SVGAGI (reference sequence). Trimming cost V 6 bases and J 4 bases; bases outside gene matches: 5. The CDR3 loop is CASSPGQLTEAFF. As DNA, the CDR3 is TGTGCCAGCAGCCCGGGACAGCTCACTGAAGCTTTCTTT.

V and J are TRBV28 and TRBJ1-1; D uncertain. Looked up from germline, CDR1 is MDHEN and CDR2 is SYDVKM. The CDR3 runs 12 residues. V was cut by 7 bases and J by 4 bases, with 10 bases left in between. CDR3 nucleotide sequence: TGTGCCAGCACCGGGAGAGTCACTGAAGCTTTCTTT. It encodes CASTGRVTEAFF.

This clone has a handful of counts. The chain carries TRBV18 and TRBJ2-5, with TRBD1 matching 10 bases. Losses at the gene ends were 3 bases for V and 3 bases for J; bases not matched to a gene: 4. CDR3 length equals 15 residues. Germline lookup yields CDR1 KGHSH and CDR2 LQKENI. The chain's CDR3 is CASSPGQGVEETQYF. The CDR3 region has the DNA TGTGCCAGCTCACCCGGACAGGGGGTGGAAGAGACCCAGTACTTC.

The CDR3 nucleotides are TGTGCCAGCAGTTTAACAGGGGGGAGCAATGAGCAGTTCTTC. This translates into CASSLTGGSNEQFF. The V and J genes are TRBV28 and TRBJ2-1; 8 bases align to TRBD1. CDR3 length: 14 residues. The trim removed 2 bases at V and 6 bases at J, leaving 3 bases unmatched. CDR1 MDHEN and CDR2 SYDVKM come from the germline V gene.

This clone turned up a few times. The CDR3 DNA reads as TGTGCCAGCAGCCGTAGCGGGAGTCCGCAAGAGACCCAGTACTTC. This codes for CASSRSGSPQETQYF. The chain couples TRBV5-4 to TRBJ2-5; 9 bases match TRBD2. Germline CDR1 is SGHNT and CDR2 is YYREEE (reference sequence). This CDR3 is 15 amino acids long. V shed 4 bases, J shed 2 bases, and the junction held 6 bases outside the gene matches.

This clone came up a few times. The chain uses TRBV30 and TRBJ1-1, with TRBD1 identical over 10 bases. Per the germline V gene, CDR1 is GTSNPN and CDR2 is SVGIG (reference sequence). CDR3 size: 13 residues. Trimming removed 3 bases from V and 7 bases from J; junction bases left unmatched: 5. The CDR3 DNA follows: TGTGCCTGGAGCGCGGACAGGGGGAGTGAAGCTTTCTTT. Translation: CAWSADRGSEAFF.

This clone occurred a few times. The DNA for the CDR3 is TGTGCCAGTCGAGGGTCTGAGCAGTTCTTC. Translation: CASRGSEQFF. The chain employs TRBV28 and TRBJ2-1, with D possibly being TRBD2 (5 bases). Deletions cut 9 bases from V and 9 bases from J, with 9 bases between. The CDR3 covers 10 residues. Germline CDR1 reads MDHEN; CDR2 reads SYDVKM.

The gene calls are TRBV27 and TRBJ1-1; 7 nucleotides line up with TRBD1. The germline V gene has CDR1 MNHEY and CDR2 SMNVEV (reference sequence). After removal of 7 bases from V and 5 bases from J, the junction contained 1 base not matched to a gene. The CDR3 consists of 11 residues. The CDR3 DNA reads as TGTGCCAGCACGACAGGGACTGAAGCTTTCTTT. Translation gives CASTTGTEAFF.